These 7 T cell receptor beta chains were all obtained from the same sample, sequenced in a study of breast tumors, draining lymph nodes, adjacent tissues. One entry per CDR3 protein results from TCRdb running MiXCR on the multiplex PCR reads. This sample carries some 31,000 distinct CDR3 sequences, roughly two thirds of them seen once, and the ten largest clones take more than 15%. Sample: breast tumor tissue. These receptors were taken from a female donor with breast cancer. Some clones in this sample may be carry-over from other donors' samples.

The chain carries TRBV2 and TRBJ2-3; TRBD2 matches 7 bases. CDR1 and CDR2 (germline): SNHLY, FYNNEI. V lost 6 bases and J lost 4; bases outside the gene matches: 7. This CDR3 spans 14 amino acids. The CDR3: CASRVTSVADTQYF. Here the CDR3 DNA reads TGTGCCAGCAGGGTCACTAGCGTGGCAGATACGCAGTATTTT.

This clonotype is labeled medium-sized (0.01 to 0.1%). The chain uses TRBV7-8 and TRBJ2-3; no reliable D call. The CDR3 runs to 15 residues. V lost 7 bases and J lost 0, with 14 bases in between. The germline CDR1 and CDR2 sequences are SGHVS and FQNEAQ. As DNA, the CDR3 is TGTGCCAGCACCTCGGCGACCCTCAGCACAGATACGCAGTATTTT. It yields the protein CASTSATLSTDTQYF.

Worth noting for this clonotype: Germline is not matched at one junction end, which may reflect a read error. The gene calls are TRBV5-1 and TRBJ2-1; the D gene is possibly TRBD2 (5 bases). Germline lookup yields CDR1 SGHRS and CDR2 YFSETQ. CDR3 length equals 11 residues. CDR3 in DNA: TGCGCCAGCAGATTGGCGGGTGAGCAGTTCTTC. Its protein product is CASRLAGEQFF.

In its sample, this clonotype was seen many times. The CDR3 is CASSLPTEAKTQYF. CDR3 bases: TGTGCCAGCAGCTTGCCGACAGAGGCAAAGACCCAGTACTTC. V and J are TRBV11-2 and TRBJ2-5; weak D call: TRBD1 (5 bases). The CDR3 length is 14 residues. Trimming shortened V by 3 bases and J by 6 bases, and 14 bases separated the two germline ends. Germline V gene lookup returns CDR1 SGHAT and CDR2 FQNNGV.

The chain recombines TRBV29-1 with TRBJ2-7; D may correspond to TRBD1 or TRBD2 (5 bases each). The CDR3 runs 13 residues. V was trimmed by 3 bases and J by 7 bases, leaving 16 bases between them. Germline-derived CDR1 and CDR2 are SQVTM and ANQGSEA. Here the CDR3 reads CSVDVTSGREQYF. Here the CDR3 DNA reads TGCAGCGTTGATGTCACCTCAGGGAGAGAGCAGTACTTC.

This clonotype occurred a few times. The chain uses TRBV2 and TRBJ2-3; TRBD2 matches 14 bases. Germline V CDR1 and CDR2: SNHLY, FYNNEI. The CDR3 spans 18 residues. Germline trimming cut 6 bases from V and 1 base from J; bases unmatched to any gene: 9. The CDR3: CASRLLGTSGGRTDTQYF. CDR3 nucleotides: TGTGCCAGCAGGTTACTCGGGACTAGCGGGGGCCGCACAGATACGCAGTATTTT.

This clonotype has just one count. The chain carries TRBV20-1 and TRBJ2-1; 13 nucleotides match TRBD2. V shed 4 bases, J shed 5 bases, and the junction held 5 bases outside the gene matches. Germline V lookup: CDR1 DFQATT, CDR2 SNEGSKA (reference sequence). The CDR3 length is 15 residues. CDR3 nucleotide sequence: TGCAGTGCTATGTGGACTAGCGGGAGAGACAATGAGCAGTTCTTC. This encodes CSAMWTSGRDNEQFF.